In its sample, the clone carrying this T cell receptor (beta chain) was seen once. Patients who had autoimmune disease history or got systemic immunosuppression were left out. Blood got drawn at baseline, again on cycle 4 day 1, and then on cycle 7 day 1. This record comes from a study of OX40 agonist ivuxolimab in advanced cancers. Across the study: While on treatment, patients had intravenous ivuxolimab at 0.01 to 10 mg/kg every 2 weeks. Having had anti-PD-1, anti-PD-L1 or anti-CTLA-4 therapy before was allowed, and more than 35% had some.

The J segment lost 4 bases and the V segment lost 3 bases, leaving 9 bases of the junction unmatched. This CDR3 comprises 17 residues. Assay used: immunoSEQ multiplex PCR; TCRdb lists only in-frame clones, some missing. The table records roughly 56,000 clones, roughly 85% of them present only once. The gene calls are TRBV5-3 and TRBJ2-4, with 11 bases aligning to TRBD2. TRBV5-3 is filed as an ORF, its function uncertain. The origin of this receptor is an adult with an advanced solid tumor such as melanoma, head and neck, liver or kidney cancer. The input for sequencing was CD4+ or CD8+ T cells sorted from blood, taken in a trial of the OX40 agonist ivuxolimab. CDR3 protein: CARSSPSTSGEKNIQYF. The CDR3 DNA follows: TGTGCCAGAAGCTCCCCCTCGACTAGCGGGGAAAAAAACATTCAGTACTTC.